The 22 T cell receptor beta chains reported below all come from one sample, sequenced in a study of beta chain features in type 1 diabetes. The study reverse transcribed the entire isolated RNA, so it sequenced expressed TCRB transcripts. Using immunoSEQ multiplex PCR, the repertoire was profiled, and TCRdb retains in-frame clones only, with some absent. In the table there are 250,000 to 300,000 clones, around an eighth of which are singletons. Their specific antigens are unknown. Study-wide findings and caveats: Moderately but significantly shorter TCRB CDR3s were found in Type 1 diabetes patients in all four CD4+ subsets.

The source material was naive CD4+ T cells from blood. The source is a man in his thirties or forties with type 1 diabetes.

On this clone: The same CDR3 arises from other DNA sequences in this sample as well. The V call is TRBV5-1, the J call TRBJ2-7, with TRBD1 matching 7 bases. Germline V gene data show CDR1 as SGHRS and CDR2 as YFSETQ. CDR3 size: 13 residues. V was pared by 1 base and J by 5 bases, with 3 bases of the junction left unmatched. CDR3 amino acids: CASSLLQGDEQYF. CDR3 nucleotide sequence: TGCGCCAGCAGCTTGCTTCAGGGGGACGAGCAGTACTTC.

This clone has more than one count but fewer than ten. V and J are TRBV4-3 and TRBJ2-2; D uncertain. The CDR3 is made up of 17 amino acids. V was cut by 4 bases and J by 3 bases, with 18 bases left in between. CDR1 is LGHNA, CDR2 YSLEER, per germline. CDR3 sequence reads: CASSPNYRLRDTGELFF. CDR3 DNA: TGCGCCAGCAGCCCCAACTATAGGCTGAGAGACACCGGGGAGCTGTTTTTT.

The chain joins TRBV5-1 to TRBJ2-7; 10 bases fit TRBD2. The germline V gene has CDR1 SGHRS and CDR2 YFSETQ. This CDR3 has 16 amino acids. Losses at the gene ends were 0 bases for V and 7 bases for J; bases not matched to a gene: 10. CDR3 protein: CASSLDSGRAFREQYF. In nucleotides, the CDR3 is TGCGCCAGCAGCTTGGACAGCGGGAGGGCCTTTCGGGAGCAGTACTTC.

The rearrangement links TRBV19 to TRBJ2-5; 9 bases fit TRBD2. V shed 4 bases, J shed 3 bases, and the junction held 3 bases outside the gene matches. CDR1 LNHDA and CDR2 SQIVND come from the germline V gene (reference sequence). There are 14 residues in the CDR3. The CDR3 sequence: CASSTRTSEETQYF. DNA of the CDR3: TGTGCCAGTAGTACCCGGACTAGCGAAGAGACCCAGTACTTC.

This clone has a handful of counts. The gene calls are TRBV14 and TRBJ1-1, with D perhaps TRBD1 (5 bases). This CDR3 is built from 15 residues. V lost 1 base and J 4 bases, leaving 13 bases between the germline ends. Germline CDR1 reads SGHDN; CDR2 reads FVKESK. This CDR3 is CASSQGQITGTEAFF. DNA for the CDR3: TGTGCCAGCAGCCAAGGACAGATCACGGGCACTGAAGCTTTCTTT.

The chain uses TRBV5-4 and TRBJ2-7, with a possible D match to TRBD2 (6 bases). Germline CDR1 is SGHNT and CDR2 is YYREEE (reference sequence). Deletions cut 4 bases from V and 4 bases from J, with 12 bases between. This CDR3 spans 13 amino acids. CDR3 sequence reads: CASSPGLTYEQYF. In DNA form, the CDR3 reads TGTGCCAGCAGCCCGGGACTGACATACGAGCAGTACTTC. Combining the CDR3 with reference TRBV5-4 and TRBJ2-7 gives the whole variable domain ETGVTQSPTHLIKTRGQQVTLRCSSQSGHNTVSWYQQALGQGPQFIFQYYREEENGRGNFPPRFSGLQFPNYSSELNVNALELDDSALYLCASSPGLTYEQYFGPGTRLTVT.

This clone has more than one count but fewer than ten. The rearrangement links TRBV10-3 to TRBJ2-7; 13 nucleotides agree with TRBD2. This CDR3 spans 15 amino acids. Germline V gene lookup returns CDR1 ENHRY and CDR2 SYGVKD. The V and J ends lost 4 bases and 3 bases, in that order; junction bases with no gene match: 3. CDR3 residues: CAISGLAGGIYEQYF. The CDR3 nucleotides read TGTGCCATCAGTGGACTAGCGGGAGGCATCTACGAGCAGTACTTC.

This clone has more than one count but fewer than ten. This rearrangement joins TRBV25-1 to TRBJ2-3; perhaps TRBD2 as D (5 bases). Trimming shortened V by 3 bases and J by 5 bases, and 9 bases separated the two germline ends. CDR1 and CDR2 from the germline V gene are MGHDK and SYGVNS. The CDR3 covers 13 residues. CDR3 protein: CASSDWAGDTQYF. CDR3 in DNA: TGTGCCAGCAGTGATTGGGCGGGAGATACGCAGTATTTT.

The genes are TRBV7-9 and TRBJ2-7; 11 bases are shared with TRBD1. Germline V CDR1 and CDR2: SEHNR, FQNEAQ (reference sequence). The CDR3 totals 15 residues. The trim removed 4 bases at V and 6 bases at J, leaving 8 bases unmatched. The CDR3 loop is CASSSPGQGVSEQYF. The CDR3 region has the DNA TGTGCCAGCAGCTCCCCGGGACAGGGGGTCTCCGAGCAGTACTTC.

For the CDR3, the DNA is TGTGCCATCACGGGGACTGGGGGCTACACCTTC. Translation: CAITGTGGYTF. The chain uses TRBV10-3 and TRBJ1-2, with a tentative D call TRBD1 (5 bases). From germline, CDR1 is ENHRY and CDR2 SYGVKD. V dropped 7 bases and J dropped 8 bases, with 11 bases sitting between them. CDR3 length: 11 amino acids.

This clone showed up just a few times. The rearrangement uses TRBV19 and TRBJ1-2; 8 bases fit TRBD1. V was pared by 6 bases and J by 4 bases, with 7 bases of the junction left unmatched. This CDR3 spans 14 amino acids. Germline CDR1 LNHDA, CDR2 SQIVND (reference sequence). The CDR3 sequence: CASSTTGGIYGYTF. In DNA form, the CDR3 reads TGTGCCAGTAGCACAACAGGGGGAATCTATGGCTACACCTTC. Full variable domain (remainder filled in from reference TRBV19 and TRBJ1-2): DGGITQSPKYLFRKEGQNVTLSCEQNLNHDAMYWYRQDPGQGLRLIYYSQIVNDFQKGDIAEGYSVSREKKESFPLTVTSAQKNPTAFYLCASSTTGGIYGYTFGSGTRLTVV.

This clone has a handful of counts. The chain joins TRBV7-9 to TRBJ2-7; D gene unclear. Trimming left V 0 bases short and J 6 bases short, with 3 bases between. Germline V gene lookup returns CDR1 SEHNR and CDR2 FQNEAQ (reference sequence). CDR3 length: 11 residues. The CDR3 spells CASSLALEQYF. In nucleotides, the CDR3 is TGTGCCAGCAGCTTAGCCCTCGAGCAGTACTTC.

The table lists this clone with a few counts. The chain employs TRBV2 and TRBJ2-7, with D hard to call. The CDR3 is 13 residues long. Looked up from germline, CDR1 is SNHLY and CDR2 is FYNNEI. V gave up 6 bases and J gave up 0 bases, with 9 bases separating them. The CDR3 DNA follows: TGTGCCAGCAGAGCCCCAAGCTCCTACGAGCAGTACTTC. This translates into CASRAPSSYEQYF.

The rearrangement links TRBV4-2 to TRBJ2-7; TRBD2 is a possible D gene (5 bases). Germline V gene sequence: CDR1 LGHNA, CDR2 YNFKEQ. The CDR3 runs 13 residues. The V and J ends lost 0 bases and 2 bases respectively, with 5 bases between them. The CDR3 DNA reads TGTGCCAGCAGCCAAGACGGGACCTACGAGCAGTACTTC. It encodes CASSQDGTYEQYF.

The genes are TRBV25-1 and TRBJ2-1, with 14 bases that match TRBD2. CDR1 and CDR2 (germline): MGHDK, SYGVNS. Trimming took 1 base from V and 7 from J; bases not matched to a gene: 3. CDR3 length: 16 residues. In DNA form, the CDR3 reads TGTGCCAGCAGTGAATTAAGGACTAGCGGGAGGAATGAGCAGTTCTTC. Protein product: CASSELRTSGRNEQFF.

This clone appeared a few times. V usage is TRBV19 and J usage is TRBJ2-3; D might be TRBD2 (5 bases). Germline V gives CDR1 LNHDA, CDR2 SQIVND (reference sequence). Trimming took 8 bases from V and 5 from J, leaving 14 bases between them. The CDR3 runs to 13 residues. CDR3 nucleotide sequence: TGTGCCAGTGGCGAACTAGATGGAGATACGCAGTATTTT. Its translation: CASGELDGDTQYF.

This chain joins TRBV6-6 and TRBJ2-1, with TRBD2 identical over 9 bases. The germline V gene encodes CDR1 MNHNY and CDR2 SVGAGI (reference sequence). The J segment lost 8 bases and the V segment lost 3 bases, leaving 8 bases of the junction unmatched. This CDR3 is built from 15 residues. CDR3 amino acids: CASSYGGAGGDEQFF. CDR3 nucleotides: TGTGCCAGCAGTTATGGTGGAGCGGGAGGCGATGAGCAGTTCTTC.

This clone was seen only a few times. The chain is built from TRBV4-2 and TRBJ2-4; D unresolved. Germline V gene sequence: CDR1 LGHNA, CDR2 YNFKEQ. The CDR3 runs 16 residues. V gave up 0 bases and J gave up 1 base, with 10 bases separating them. In nucleotides, the CDR3 is TGTGCCAGCAGCCAAGATTACGGCAGGGCCAAAAACATTCAGTACTTC. This encodes CASSQDYGRAKNIQYF.

This clone was seen once. One end of the junction varies from germline; a read error may be responsible. The chain recombines TRBV7-9 with TRBJ1-1; TRBD1 is a possible D gene (6 bases). The CDR3 covers 13 residues. Germline CDR1 is SEHNR and CDR2 is FQNEAQ (reference sequence). The CDR3 reads CASSLQQGFWAFF. In DNA form, the CDR3 reads TGTGCGAGCAGCTTACAACAGGGTTTCTGGGCTTTCTTT.

This clone was detected only a few times. The V gene is TRBV9, the J gene TRBJ2-1; tentative D call: TRBD2 (6 bases). The CDR3 runs to 14 residues. CDR1 and CDR2 (germline): SGDLS, YYNGEE. Trimming took 6 bases from V and 7 from J, leaving 17 bases between them. CDR3 region: CASNRDLGDNEQFF. Written as DNA, the CDR3 is TGTGCCAGCAACCGGGACTTAGGGGATAATGAGCAGTTCTTC.

This clone occurred a few times. The chain couples TRBV5-4 to TRBJ2-3; 11 nucleotides agree with TRBD2. The CDR3 has 15 amino acids. With 5 bases clipped from V and 6 bases from J, the junction kept 8 bases outside the gene matches. Germline assignment: CDR1 SGHNT and CDR2 YYREEE (reference sequence). CDR3: CASRQLAGVTDTQYF. The CDR3 DNA follows: TGTGCCAGCAGGCAACTAGCGGGAGTAACGGATACGCAGTATTTT.

The genes are TRBV28 and TRBJ1-1, with 10 bases aligning to TRBD1. Germline V gives CDR1 MDHEN, CDR2 SYDVKM. J was trimmed by 7 bases and V by 7 bases; bases with no gene match: 9. The CDR3 is 14 residues long. The CDR3 DNA follows: TGTGCCAGCACCATTGAGGGACAGGGGCGTGAAGCTTTCTTT. Translated, it gives CASTIEGQGREAFF.